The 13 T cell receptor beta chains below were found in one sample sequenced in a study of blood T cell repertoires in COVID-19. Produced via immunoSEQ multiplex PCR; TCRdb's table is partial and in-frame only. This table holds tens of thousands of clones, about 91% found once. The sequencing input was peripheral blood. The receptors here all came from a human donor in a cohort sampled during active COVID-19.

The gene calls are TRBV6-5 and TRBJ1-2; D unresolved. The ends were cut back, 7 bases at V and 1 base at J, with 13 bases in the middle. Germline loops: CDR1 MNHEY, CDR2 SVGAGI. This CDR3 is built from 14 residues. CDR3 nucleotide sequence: TGTGCCAGCAAGGCAGGCTTCTTTAACTATGGCTACACCTTC. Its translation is CASKAGFFNYGYTF.

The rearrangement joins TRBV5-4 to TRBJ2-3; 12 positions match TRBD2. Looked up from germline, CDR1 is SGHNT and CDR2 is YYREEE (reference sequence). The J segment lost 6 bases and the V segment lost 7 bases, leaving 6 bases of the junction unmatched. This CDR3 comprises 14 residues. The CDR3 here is CASGLAGGPDTQYF. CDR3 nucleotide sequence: TGTGCCAGCGGCCTAGCGGGGGGGCCCGATACGCAGTATTTT.

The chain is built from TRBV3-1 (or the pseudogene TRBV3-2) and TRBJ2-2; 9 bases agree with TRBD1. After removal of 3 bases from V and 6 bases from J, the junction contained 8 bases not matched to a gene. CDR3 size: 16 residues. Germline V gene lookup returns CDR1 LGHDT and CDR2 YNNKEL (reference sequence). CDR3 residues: CASSQGPGTGPGELFF. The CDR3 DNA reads TGTGCCAGCAGCCAGGGACCCGGGACAGGGCCCGGGGAGCTGTTTTTT.

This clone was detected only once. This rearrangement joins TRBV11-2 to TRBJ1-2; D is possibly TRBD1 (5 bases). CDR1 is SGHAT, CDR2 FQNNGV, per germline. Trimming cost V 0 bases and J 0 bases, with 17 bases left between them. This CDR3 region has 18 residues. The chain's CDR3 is CASSLEGAGRPSNYGYTF. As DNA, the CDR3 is TGTGCCAGCAGCTTAGAAGGGGCTGGACGACCGTCTAACTATGGCTACACCTTC.

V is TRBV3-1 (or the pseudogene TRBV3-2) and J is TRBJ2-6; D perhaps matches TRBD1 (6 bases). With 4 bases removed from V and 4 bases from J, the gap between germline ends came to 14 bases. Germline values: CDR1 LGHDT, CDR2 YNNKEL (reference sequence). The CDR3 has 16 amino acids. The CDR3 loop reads CASSLLQGSGANVLTF. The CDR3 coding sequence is TGTGCCAGCAGCCTCTTACAGGGTTCGGGGGCCAACGTCCTGACTTTC.

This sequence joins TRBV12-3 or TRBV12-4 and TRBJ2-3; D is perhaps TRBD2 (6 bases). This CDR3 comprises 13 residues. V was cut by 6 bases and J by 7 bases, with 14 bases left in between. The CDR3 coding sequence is TGTGCCAGCAGCCACGGACTACCCAATACGCAGTATTTT. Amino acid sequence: CASSHGLPNTQYF.

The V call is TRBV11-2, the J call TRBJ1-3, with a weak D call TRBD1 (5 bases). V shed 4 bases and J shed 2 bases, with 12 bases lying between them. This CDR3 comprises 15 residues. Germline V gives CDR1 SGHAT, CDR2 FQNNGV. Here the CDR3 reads CASSSDSVPGNTIYF. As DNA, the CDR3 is TGTGCCAGCAGCTCCGACAGTGTCCCTGGAAACACCATATATTTT.

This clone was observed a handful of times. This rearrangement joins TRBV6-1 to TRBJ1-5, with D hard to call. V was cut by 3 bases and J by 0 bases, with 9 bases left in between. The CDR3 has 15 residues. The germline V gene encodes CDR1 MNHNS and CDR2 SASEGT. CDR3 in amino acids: CASSEALNSNQPQHF. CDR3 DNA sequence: TGTGCCAGCAGTGAGGCTTTGAATAGCAATCAGCCCCAGCATTTT.

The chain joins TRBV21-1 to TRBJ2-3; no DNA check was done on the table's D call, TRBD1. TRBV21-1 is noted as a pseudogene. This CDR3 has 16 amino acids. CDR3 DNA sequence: TGTGCCAGCAGCAAAGATAACACAGGGGGCAAAGATACGCAGTATTTT. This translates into CASSKDNTGGKDTQYF.

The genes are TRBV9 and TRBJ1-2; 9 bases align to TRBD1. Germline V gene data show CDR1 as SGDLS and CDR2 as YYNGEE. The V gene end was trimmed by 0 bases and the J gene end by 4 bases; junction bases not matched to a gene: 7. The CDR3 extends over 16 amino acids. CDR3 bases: TGTGCCAGCAGCGTAGGACAGGGGGTGACCGCCTATGGCTACACCTTC. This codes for CASSVGQGVTAYGYTF.

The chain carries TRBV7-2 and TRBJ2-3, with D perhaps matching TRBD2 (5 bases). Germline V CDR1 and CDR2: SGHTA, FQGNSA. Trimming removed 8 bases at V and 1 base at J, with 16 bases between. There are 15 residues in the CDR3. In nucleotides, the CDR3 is TGTGCCAGCCGGGGTGCGTTTGGTGGCACAGATACGCAGTATTTT. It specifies CASRGAFGGTDTQYF.

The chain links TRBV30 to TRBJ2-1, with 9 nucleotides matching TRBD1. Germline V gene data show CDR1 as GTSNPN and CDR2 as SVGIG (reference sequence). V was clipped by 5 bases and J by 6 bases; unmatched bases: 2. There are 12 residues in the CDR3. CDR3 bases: TGTGCCTGGGACAGGGGGGTCAATGAGCAGTTCTTC. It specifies CAWDRGVNEQFF.

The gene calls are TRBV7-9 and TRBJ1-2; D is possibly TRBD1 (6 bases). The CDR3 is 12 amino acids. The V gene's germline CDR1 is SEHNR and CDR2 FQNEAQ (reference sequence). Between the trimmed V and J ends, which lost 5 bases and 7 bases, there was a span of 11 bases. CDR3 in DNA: TGTGCCAGCAGCCCCCAGGGGTCTGGCTACACCTTC. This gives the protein CASSPQGSGYTF.